This TCR beta chain is drawn from a study of identifying expanded T cells in peripheral blood. Study-wide points: About 1.3 clones differed between technical replicates, versus approximately 17 and 20 over time. Variance in clone template counts between roughly two-week samples significantly increased with total template count across all healthy donors.

The protocol was immunoSEQ multiplex PCR, while the TCRdb copy is restricted to in-frame clones and leaves out a portion. Of some 90,000 clones detected, approximately 83% appear once; the ten largest clones hold about 5.6%. Comment on this clone: The antigen is undetermined.

Collection occurred without any documented infections or immune events in donors. In germline, CDR1 is LNHNV, CDR2 YYDKDF (reference sequence). The CDR3 has 14 residues. V was cut by 4 bases and J by 0 bases, with 10 bases left in between. The chain has TRBV15 and TRBJ2-7; D ambiguous. Source material: blood. The source of this sequence is a person aged 18-70 years in good health. This CDR3 is CATSIQALSYEQYF. DNA of the CDR3: TGTGCCACCAGCATCCAGGCTCTCTCCTACGAGCAGTACTTC.